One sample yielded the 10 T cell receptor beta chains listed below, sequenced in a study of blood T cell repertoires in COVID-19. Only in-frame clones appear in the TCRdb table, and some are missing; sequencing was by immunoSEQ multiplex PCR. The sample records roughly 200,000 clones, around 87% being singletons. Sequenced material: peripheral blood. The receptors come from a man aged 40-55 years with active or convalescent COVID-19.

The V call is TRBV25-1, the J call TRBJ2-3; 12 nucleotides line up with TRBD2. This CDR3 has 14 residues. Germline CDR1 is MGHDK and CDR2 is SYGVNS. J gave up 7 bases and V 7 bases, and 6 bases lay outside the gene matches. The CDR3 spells CASTTSGGRNTQYF. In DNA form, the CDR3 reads TGTGCCAGCACGACTAGCGGGGGACGAAATACGCAGTATTTT. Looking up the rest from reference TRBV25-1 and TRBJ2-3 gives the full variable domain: EADIYQTPRYLVIGTGKKITLECSQTMGHDKMYWYQQDPGMELHLIHYSYGVNSTEKGDLSSESTVSRIRTEHFPLTLESARPSHTSQYLCASTTSGGRNTQYFGPGTRLTVL.

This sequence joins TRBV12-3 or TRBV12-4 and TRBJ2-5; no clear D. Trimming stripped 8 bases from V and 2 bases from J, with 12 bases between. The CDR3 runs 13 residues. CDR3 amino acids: CASRILGQETQYF. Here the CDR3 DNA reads TGTGCCAGCCGAATTCTAGGACAAGAGACCCAGTACTTC.

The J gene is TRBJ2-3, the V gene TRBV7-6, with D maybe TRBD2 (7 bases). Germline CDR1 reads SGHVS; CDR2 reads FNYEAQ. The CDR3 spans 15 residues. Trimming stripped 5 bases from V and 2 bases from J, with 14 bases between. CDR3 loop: CASSLGGAFTDTQYF. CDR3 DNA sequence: TGTGCCAGCAGCCTTGGGGGGGCCTTCACAGATACGCAGTATTTT. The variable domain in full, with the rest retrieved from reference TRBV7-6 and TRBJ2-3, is GAGVSQSPRYKVTKRGQDVALRCDPISGHVSLYWYRQALGQGPEFLTYFNYEAQQDKSGLPNDRFSAERPEGSISTLTIQRTEQRDSAMYRCASSLGGAFTDTQYFGPGTRLTVL.

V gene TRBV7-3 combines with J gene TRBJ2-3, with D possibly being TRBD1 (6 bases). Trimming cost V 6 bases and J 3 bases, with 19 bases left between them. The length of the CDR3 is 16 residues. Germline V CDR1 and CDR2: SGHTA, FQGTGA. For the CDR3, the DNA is TGTGCCAGCAGTCCCAGTCGGCCAGGGGAGACAGATACGCAGTATTTT. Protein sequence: CASSPSRPGETDTQYF.

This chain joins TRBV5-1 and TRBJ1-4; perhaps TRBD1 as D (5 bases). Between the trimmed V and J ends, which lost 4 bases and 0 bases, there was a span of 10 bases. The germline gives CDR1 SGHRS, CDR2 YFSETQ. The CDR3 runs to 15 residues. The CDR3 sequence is CASSGGTATNEKLFF. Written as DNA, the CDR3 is TGCGCCAGCAGCGGCGGGACGGCAACTAATGAAAAACTGTTTTTT.

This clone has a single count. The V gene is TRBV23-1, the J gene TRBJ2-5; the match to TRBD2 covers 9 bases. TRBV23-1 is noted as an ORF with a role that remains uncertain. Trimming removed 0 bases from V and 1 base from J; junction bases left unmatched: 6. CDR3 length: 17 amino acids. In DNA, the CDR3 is TGCGCCAGCAGTCAATCGAGGGAGCGGGGGGTCCAAGAGACCCAGTACTTC. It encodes CASSQSRERGVQETQYF.

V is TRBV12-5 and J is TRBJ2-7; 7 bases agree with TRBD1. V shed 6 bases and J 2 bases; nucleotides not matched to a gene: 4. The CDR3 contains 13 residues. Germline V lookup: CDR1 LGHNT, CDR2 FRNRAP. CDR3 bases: TGTGCTAGTGGGCCCGACAGGGCCTACGAGCAGTACTTC. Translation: CASGPDRAYEQYF.

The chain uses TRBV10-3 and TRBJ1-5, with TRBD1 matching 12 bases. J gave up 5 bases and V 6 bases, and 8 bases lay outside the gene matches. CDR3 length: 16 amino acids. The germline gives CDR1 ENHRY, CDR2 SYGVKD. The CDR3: CAIRPGQGASDQPQHF. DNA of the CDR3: TGTGCCATCAGACCGGGACAGGGGGCTTCGGATCAGCCCCAGCATTTT.

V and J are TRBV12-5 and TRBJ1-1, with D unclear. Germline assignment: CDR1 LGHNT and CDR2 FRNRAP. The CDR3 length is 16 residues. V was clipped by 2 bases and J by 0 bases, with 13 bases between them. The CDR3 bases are TGTGCTAGTGGTTTGCCCCCGGAGACGGTGAACACTGAAGCTTTCTTT. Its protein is CASGLPPETVNTEAFF.

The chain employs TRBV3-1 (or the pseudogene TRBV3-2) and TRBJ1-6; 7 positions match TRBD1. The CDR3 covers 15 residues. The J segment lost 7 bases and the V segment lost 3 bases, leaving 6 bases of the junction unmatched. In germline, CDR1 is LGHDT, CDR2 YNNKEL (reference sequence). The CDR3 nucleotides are TGTGCCAGCAGCCAGATGAACAGGGGAAATTCACCCCTCCACTTT. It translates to CASSQMNRGNSPLHF.